The rows below give T cell receptor beta chains drawn from one sample of a study of Tregs in tolerant kidney transplant recipients. Generated by immunoSEQ multiplex PCR, the TCRdb table keeps only in-frame clones and is missing some. Of about 64,000 clones listed, more than 95% are singletons. The material was Tregs from blood, obtained before the transplant. The receptors here all came from a human donor who received a combined kidney and bone marrow transplant. Each CDR3 is given with its conserved first and last residue. D genes are given only for firm matches.

V gene: TRBV6-4
D gene: -
J gene: TRBJ2-1
CDR3 protein: CASSRDIYNEQFF
CDR3 DNA: TGTGCCAGCAGCCGGGACATCTACAATGAGCAGTTCTTC

V gene: TRBV2
D gene: -
J gene: TRBJ1-4
CDR3 protein: CASSRSSGATNEKLFF
CDR3 DNA: TGTGCCAGCAGCCGTTCCAGCGGCGCAACTAATGAAAAACTGTTTTTT

V gene: TRBV6-1
D gene: -
J gene: TRBJ1-1
CDR3 protein: CASSELPPGGGNTEAFF
CDR3 DNA: TGTGCCAGCAGTGAGCTCCCCCCCGGGGGAGGGAACACTGAAGCTTTCTTT

V gene: TRBV4-3
D gene: -
J gene: TRBJ2-7
CDR3 protein: CASSQVTGTYEQYF
CDR3 DNA: TGCGCCAGCAGCCAAGTAACGGGGACCTACGAGCAGTACTTC

V gene: TRBV13
D gene: -
J gene: TRBJ2-3
CDR3 protein: CASSPGHVYTDTQYF
CDR3 DNA: TGTGCCAGCAGCCCCGGACATGTCTACACAGATACGCAGTATTTT

V gene: TRBV6-5
D gene: -
J gene: TRBJ1-4
CDR3 protein: CASSYSRFAEKLFF
CDR3 DNA: TGTGCCAGCAGTTACTCGAGGTTTGCTGAAAAACTGTTTTTT

V gene: TRBV5-1
D gene: TRBD2
J gene: TRBJ2-3
CDR3 protein: CASSWGTSGPDTQYF
CDR3 DNA: TGCGCCAGCAGCTGGGGGACTAGCGGGCCAGATACGCAGTATTTT

V gene: TRBV10-3
D gene: TRBD1
J gene: TRBJ1-2
CDR3 protein: CAISERGGADGYTF
CDR3 DNA: TGTGCCATCAGTGAACGAGGGGGCGCCGATGGCTACACCTTC

V gene: TRBV7-2
D gene: TRBD2
J gene: TRBJ2-1
CDR3 protein: CASRIAGGTYNEQFF
CDR3 DNA: TGTGCCAGCAGGATAGCGGGAGGGACCTACAATGAGCAGTTCTTC

V gene: TRBV18
D gene: -
J gene: TRBJ1-2
CDR3 protein: CASSPGLYGYTF
CDR3 DNA: TGTGCCAGCTCACCCGGTTTATATGGCTACACCTTC